Detailed here is one T cell receptor beta chain. A much larger clone lies one base from this, so it may be a read error. This record comes from a study of blood T cells in healthy people across ages. The second PCR ran about 6 to 12 cycles with a sample-barcoded 5' primer and J-beta primers. Each TCR beta cDNA got a 12-nucleotide random molecular identifier. In TCRdb, the 5' RACE reads were re-called with MiXCR into one record per CDR3 protein. The table shows around 1.7 million distinct CDR3 sequences, with 28% occurring only once. Each sample yielded at least 6 million isolated PBMCs. The sequencing input was blood. The TCR sequence derives from a woman aged 25-40 years in good health.

DNA for the CDR3: TGTGCCATCAGTGAACAGGGCTCAGACTCTGGGACCAACGTCCTGACTTTC. Translated: CAISEQGSDSGTNVLTF. This chain connects TRBV10-3 to TRBJ2-6, with D perhaps TRBD1 (6 bases). The CDR3 loop spans 17 amino acids. Germline V CDR1 and CDR2: ENHRY, SYGVKD.